The next 24 T cell receptor beta chains were all read from a single sample in a study of blood T cell repertoires in COVID-19. Repertoires were generated with immunoSEQ multiplex PCR, while TCRdb's copy carries only in-frame clones and drops some. The top ten hold about an eighth of the sample, which has about 140,000 clones, more than 65% seen once. The sequenced sample consisted of peripheral blood. These TCRs come from an elderly man with acute or convalescent COVID-19.

The genes are TRBV9 and TRBJ1-6; 8 bases match TRBD1. V was pared by 2 bases and J by 10 bases, with 8 bases of the junction left unmatched. The CDR3 has 15 amino acids. The germline V gene encodes CDR1 SGDLS and CDR2 YYNGEE. As DNA, the CDR3 is TGTGCCAGCAGCGTGGGGACAGGTTCTGGGTCACCCCTCCACTTT. It codes for CASSVGTGSGSPLHF.

The chain is built from TRBV30 and TRBJ1-5; the D is unclear. Germline V gene data show CDR1 as GTSNPN and CDR2 as SVGIG (reference sequence). CDR3 length: 14 residues. Trimming left V 0 bases short and J 7 bases short, with 13 bases between. CDR3: CAWSVEAAGQPQHF. The CDR3 bases are TGTGCCTGGAGTGTGGAGGCGGCGGGACAGCCCCAGCATTTT.

This chain links TRBV28 with TRBJ1-5; D is undetermined. This CDR3 is 12 amino acids long. V was pared by 2 bases and J by 11 bases, with 10 bases between. CDR1 MDHEN and CDR2 SYDVKM come from the germline V gene. The CDR3 protein is CASSLLVSAQHF. The CDR3 DNA reads TGTGCCAGCAGTTTACTAGTATCAGCCCAGCATTTT.

The rearrangement uses TRBV4-3 and TRBJ1-6; D gene ambiguous. Germline V CDR1 and CDR2: LGHNA, YSLEER. There are 15 residues in the CDR3. V was shortened by 1 base and J by 7 bases, with 11 bases between the two germline ends. The CDR3 is CASSQGRTYNSPLHF. In DNA form, the CDR3 reads TGCGCCAGCAGCCAAGGGAGGACGTACAATTCACCCCTCCACTTT.

A few counts support this clone. The rearrangement links TRBV28 to TRBJ1-2, with 8 bases matching TRBD1. The CDR3 contains 15 residues. J was trimmed by 4 bases and V by 6 bases; bases with no gene match: 10. Per germline, CDR1 MDHEN and CDR2 SYDVKM. Here the CDR3 reads CASRPQGAFSYGYTF. The CDR3 coding sequence is TGTGCCAGCAGACCGCAGGGGGCTTTTAGCTATGGCTACACCTTC.

The J gene is TRBJ1-1, the V gene TRBV9; TRBD1 matches 7 bases. In germline, CDR1 is SGDLS, CDR2 YYNGEE. V shed 3 bases, J shed 2 bases, and the junction held 4 bases outside the gene matches. The CDR3 covers 14 residues. The CDR3 protein is CASSGGTDNTEAFF. In nucleotides, the CDR3 is TGTGCCAGCAGCGGGGGGACAGACAACACTGAAGCTTTCTTT.

This clone came up a few times. The CDR3 loop is CASSLGGLPDTQYF. The CDR3 DNA follows: TGTGCCAGCAGCTTAGGGGGACTGCCAGATACGCAGTATTTT. V usage is TRBV7-2 and J usage is TRBJ2-3, with D possibly matching TRBD2 (6 bases). The CDR3 extends over 14 amino acids. V gave up 1 base and J gave up 4 bases, with 9 bases separating them. Looked up from germline, CDR1 is SGHTA and CDR2 is FQGNSA.

The chain links TRBV18 to TRBJ1-2; TRBD1 agrees at 12 bases. CDR3 length equals 15 residues. The ends lost 5 bases at V and 6 bases at J; junction bases unmatched: 7. The germline V gene encodes CDR1 KGHSH and CDR2 LQKENI. CDR3 nucleotide sequence: TGTGCCAGCTCAGCCGGGACAGGGGGCGGTAATGGCTACACCTTC. Translated, it gives CASSAGTGGGNGYTF.

The chain joins TRBV7-9 to TRBJ1-1; D remains ambiguous. V lost 4 bases to trimming and J lost 1 base, with 16 bases between them. This CDR3 is built from 16 residues. Per germline, CDR1 SEHNR and CDR2 FQNEAQ (reference sequence). This CDR3 reads CASSYQSGYGNTEAFF. CDR3 bases: TGTGCCAGCAGCTACCAGTCGGGTTATGGGAACACTGAAGCTTTCTTT.

The V gene is TRBV5-1, the J gene TRBJ2-7; 9 bases are shared with TRBD1. The V gene's germline CDR1 is SGHRS and CDR2 YFSETQ. The CDR3 has 15 residues. V shed 3 bases and J 3 bases; nucleotides not matched to a gene: 7. CDR3 loop: CASSSGQGNIYEQYF. The CDR3 bases are TGCGCCAGCAGCTCCGGACAGGGGAATATCTACGAGCAGTACTTC.

The genes are TRBV20-1 and TRBJ2-5, with D hard to call. Trimming removed 6 bases from V and 5 bases from J, with 10 bases in between. This CDR3 spans 11 amino acids. From germline, CDR1 is DFQATT and CDR2 SNEGSKA (reference sequence). The CDR3 loop is CSAEAAETQYF. In nucleotides, the CDR3 is TGCAGTGCCGAGGCCGCGGAGACCCAGTACTTC.

The chain combines TRBV28 with TRBJ2-2; no reliable D call. This CDR3 has 13 amino acids. V lost 4 bases to trimming and J lost 0 bases, with 3 bases between them. Germline CDR1 and CDR2: MDHEN and SYDVKM. The chain's CDR3 is CASSSANTGELFF. CDR3 sequence (DNA): TGTGCCAGCAGTTCGGCGAACACCGGGGAGCTGTTTTTT.

The J gene is TRBJ1-2, the V gene TRBV2; no clear D. CDR3 length: 11 amino acids. V gave up 7 bases and J gave up 5 bases, with 8 bases separating them. Looked up from germline, CDR1 is SNHLY and CDR2 is FYNNEI. The CDR3 region has the DNA TGTGCCAGCATACAAAGTTATGGCTACACCTTC. This encodes CASIQSYGYTF.

V gene TRBV7-3 combines with J gene TRBJ2-3; 9 bases align to TRBD1. Trimming at V came to 5 bases and at J to 3 bases, leaving 3 bases not matched to a gene. This CDR3 has 14 residues. Germline V gene data show CDR1 as SGHTA and CDR2 as FQGTGA. CDR3 sequence reads: CASSTTGGTDTQYF. The CDR3 nucleotides are TGTGCCAGCAGCACGACAGGGGGGACAGATACGCAGTATTTT.

The chain joins TRBV7-6 to TRBJ2-2, with D possibly matching TRBD2 (6 bases). Germline V CDR1 and CDR2: SGHVS, FNYEAQ. This CDR3 is 14 amino acids long. V shed 1 base and J shed 7 bases, with 10 bases lying between them. The CDR3 nucleotides read TGTGCCAGCAGCTTAGGGGGACTTTTCGGGGAGCTGTTTTTT. Its translation: CASSLGGLFGELFF.

This clone showed up just a few times. The V gene is TRBV6-5, the J gene TRBJ1-5; 7 bases match TRBD1. CDR3 length equals 14 residues. Per the germline V gene, CDR1 is MNHEY and CDR2 is SVGAGI. Trimming took 9 bases from V and 3 from J; bases not matched to a gene: 8. The CDR3 sequence: CASLDRVDNQPQHF. The CDR3 DNA is TGTGCCAGTCTAGACAGGGTCGACAATCAGCCCCAGCATTTT.

V and J are TRBV7-6 and TRBJ2-3; D call uncertain. V was pared by 8 bases and J by 1 base, with 13 bases between. The germline V gene has CDR1 SGHVS and CDR2 FNYEAQ. This CDR3 region has 14 residues. The CDR3 loop reads CASQATGGTDTQYF. Here the CDR3 DNA reads TGTGCCAGCCAGGCTACCGGCGGCACAGATACGCAGTATTTT.

The rearrangement uses TRBV23-1 and TRBJ2-5, with 9 bases that match TRBD1. TRBV23-1 carries the ORF label, with uncertain function. Trimming at V came to 3 bases and at J to 4 bases, leaving 6 bases not matched to a gene. The CDR3 is made up of 15 amino acids. The CDR3 DNA is TGCGCCAGCAGTCACCCGGGACAGGGTCGAGAGACCCAGTACTTC. As protein: CASSHPGQGRETQYF.

This rearrangement joins TRBV19 to TRBJ2-6; 8 bases line up with TRBD1. After removal of 5 bases from V and 0 bases from J, the junction contained 9 bases not matched to a gene. This CDR3 has 18 residues. The germline gives CDR1 LNHDA, CDR2 SQIVND (reference sequence). CDR3: CASSERTGTSSGANVLTF. CDR3 in DNA: TGTGCCAGTAGTGAAAGGACAGGGACCAGCTCTGGGGCCAACGTCCTGACTTTC.

V is TRBV6-2 or TRBV6-3 and J is TRBJ2-7; 8 bases agree with TRBD1. This CDR3 is 15 amino acids long. Germline V gives CDR1 MNHEY, CDR2 SVGEGT. Trimming cost V 0 bases and J 4 bases; bases outside gene matches: 5. This chain's CDR3 is CASSYSPGQEYEQYF. The CDR3 nucleotides read TGTGCCAGCAGTTACTCGCCGGGACAGGAGTACGAGCAGTACTTC.

This sequence joins TRBV4-2 and TRBJ1-1; 10 bases align to TRBD1. This CDR3 has 16 amino acids. Germline CDR1 LGHNA, CDR2 YNFKEQ. The trim removed 4 bases at V and 2 bases at J, leaving 7 bases unmatched. CDR3 DNA sequence: TGTGCCAGCAGCCCGAGGGGGACAGGGGTTAACACTGAAGCTTTCTTT. It specifies CASSPRGTGVNTEAFF.

V is TRBV7-2 and J is TRBJ2-7, with TRBD1 matching 7 bases. The germline gives CDR1 SGHTA, CDR2 FQGNSA. This CDR3 is 14 amino acids long. J was trimmed by 6 bases and V by 8 bases; bases with no gene match: 13. As DNA, the CDR3 is TGTGCCAGCCCAAGGGGGCGGCGACTCGTCGAGCAGTACTTC. It encodes CASPRGRRLVEQYF.

This clone was observed a handful of times. V gene TRBV29-1 combines with J gene TRBJ2-1, with D perhaps TRBD2 (6 bases). V was pared by 4 bases and J by 3 bases, with 10 bases between. Germline loops: CDR1 SQVTM, CDR2 ANQGSEA. The CDR3 contains 13 residues. The CDR3 loop is CSVGGENYNEQFF. For the CDR3, the DNA is TGCAGCGTTGGGGGGGAGAACTACAATGAGCAGTTCTTC.

The gene calls are TRBV18 and TRBJ1-5; D is ambiguous. Trimming pared 2 bases from V and 4 bases from J, leaving 6 bases between. The CDR3 spans 13 residues. The germline CDR1 and CDR2 sequences are KGHSH and LQKENI. CDR3 sequence reads: CASSPEGNQPQHF. The CDR3 nucleotides are TGTGCCAGCTCACCAGAGGGAAATCAGCCCCAGCATTTT.